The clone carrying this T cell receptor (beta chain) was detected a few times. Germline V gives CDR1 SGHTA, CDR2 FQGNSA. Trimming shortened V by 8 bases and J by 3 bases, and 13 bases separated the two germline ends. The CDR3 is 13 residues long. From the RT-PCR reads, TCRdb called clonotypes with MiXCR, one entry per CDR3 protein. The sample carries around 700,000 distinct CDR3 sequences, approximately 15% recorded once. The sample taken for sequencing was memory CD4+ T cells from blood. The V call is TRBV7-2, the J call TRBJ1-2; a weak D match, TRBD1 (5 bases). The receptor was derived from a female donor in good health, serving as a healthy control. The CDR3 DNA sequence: TGTGCCAGCCGGCTGCGGGGCCACTATGGCTACACCTTC. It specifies CASRLRGHYGYTF.